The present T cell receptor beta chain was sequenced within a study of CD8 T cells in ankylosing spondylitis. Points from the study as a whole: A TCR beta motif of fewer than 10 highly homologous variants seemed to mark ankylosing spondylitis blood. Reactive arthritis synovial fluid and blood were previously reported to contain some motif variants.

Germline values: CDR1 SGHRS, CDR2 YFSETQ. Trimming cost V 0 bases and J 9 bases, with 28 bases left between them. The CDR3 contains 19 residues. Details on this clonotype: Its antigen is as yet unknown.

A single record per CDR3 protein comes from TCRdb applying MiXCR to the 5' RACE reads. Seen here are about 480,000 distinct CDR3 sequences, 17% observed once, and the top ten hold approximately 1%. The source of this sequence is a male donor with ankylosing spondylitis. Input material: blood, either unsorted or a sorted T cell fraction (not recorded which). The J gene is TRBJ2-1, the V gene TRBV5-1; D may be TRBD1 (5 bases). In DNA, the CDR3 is TGCGCCAGCAGCTTGGTTCCCCCCACGGCAGGGATGGGGTTCGGTGAGCAGTTCTTC. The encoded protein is CASSLVPPTAGMGFGEQFF.